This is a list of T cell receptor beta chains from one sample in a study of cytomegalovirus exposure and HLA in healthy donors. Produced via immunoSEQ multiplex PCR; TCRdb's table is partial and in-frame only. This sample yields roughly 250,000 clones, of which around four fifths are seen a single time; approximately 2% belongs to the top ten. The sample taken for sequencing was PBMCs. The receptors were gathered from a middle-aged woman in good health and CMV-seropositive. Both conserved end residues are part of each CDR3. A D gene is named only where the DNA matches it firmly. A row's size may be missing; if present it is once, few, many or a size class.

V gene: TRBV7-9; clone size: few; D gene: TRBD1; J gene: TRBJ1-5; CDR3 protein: CASSSGQGREPQHF; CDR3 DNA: TGTGCCAGCAGCTCGGGACAGGGAAGAGAGCCCCAGCATTTT
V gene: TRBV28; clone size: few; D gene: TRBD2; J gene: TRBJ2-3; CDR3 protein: CASTGTSVTDTQYF; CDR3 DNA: TGTGCCAGCACCGGGACTAGCGTTACAGATACGCAGTATTTT
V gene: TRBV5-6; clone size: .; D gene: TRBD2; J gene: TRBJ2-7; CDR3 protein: CASSLVSGGRHYEQYF; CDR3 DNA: TGTGCCAGCAGCTTGGTAAGCGGCGGGAGGCACTACGAGCAGTACTTC
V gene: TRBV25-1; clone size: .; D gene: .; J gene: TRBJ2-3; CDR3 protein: CASSLTDTQYF; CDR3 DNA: TGTGCCAGCAGTTTAACAGATACGCAGTATTTT
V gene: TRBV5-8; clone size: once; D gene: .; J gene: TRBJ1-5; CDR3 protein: CASDPLGGSRVYSNQPQHF; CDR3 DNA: TGTGCCAGCGATCCCTTGGGGGGGTCCAGGGTTTATAGCAATCAGCCCCAGCATTTT
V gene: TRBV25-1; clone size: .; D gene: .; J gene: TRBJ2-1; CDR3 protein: CASSTSDSSYNEQFF; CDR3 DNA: TGTGCCAGCAGTACAAGTGACAGTTCCTACAATGAGCAGTTCTTC
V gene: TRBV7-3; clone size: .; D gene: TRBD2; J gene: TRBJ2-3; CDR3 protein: CASSPGLAGPTQYF; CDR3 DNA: TGTGCCAGCAGCCCGGGACTAGCGGGGCCAACGCAGTATTTT
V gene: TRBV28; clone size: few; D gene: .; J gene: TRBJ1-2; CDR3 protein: CASIPGQFDYGYTF; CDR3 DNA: TGTGCCAGCATACCAGGACAATTTGACTATGGCTACACCTTC
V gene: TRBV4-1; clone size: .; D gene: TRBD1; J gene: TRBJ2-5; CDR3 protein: CASSQDRPRGQGAWETQYF; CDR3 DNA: TGCGCCAGCAGCCAAGATCGCCCCCGGGGACAGGGGGCATGGGAGACCCAGTACTTC
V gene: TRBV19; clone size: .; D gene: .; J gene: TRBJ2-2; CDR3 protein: CASSPRGARSNTGELFF; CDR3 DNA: TGTGCCAGTAGTCCCCGGGGGGCAAGATCGAACACCGGGGAGCTGTTTTTT
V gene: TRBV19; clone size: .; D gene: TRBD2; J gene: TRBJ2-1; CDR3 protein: CASSSRSGSDEQFF; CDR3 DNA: TGTGCCAGTAGTTCCCGTAGCGGGAGCGATGAGCAGTTCTTC
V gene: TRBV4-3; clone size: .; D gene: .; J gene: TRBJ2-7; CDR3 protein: CASSQDVWNYEQYF; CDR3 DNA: TGCGCCAGCAGCCAAGATGTCTGGAACTACGAGCAGTACTTC
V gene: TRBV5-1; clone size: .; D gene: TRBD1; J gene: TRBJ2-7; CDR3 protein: CASSLAGTGIPYEQYF; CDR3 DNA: TGCGCCAGCAGCTTGGCTGGGACAGGAATTCCCTACGAGCAGTACTTC
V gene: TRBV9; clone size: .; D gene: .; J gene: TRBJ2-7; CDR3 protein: CASSPRSGSYEQYF; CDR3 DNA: TGTGCCAGCAGCCCCCGGAGCGGTTCCTACGAGCAGTACTTC
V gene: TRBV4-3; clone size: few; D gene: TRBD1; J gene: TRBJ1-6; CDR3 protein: CASSQDWTGINSPLHF; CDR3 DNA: TGCGCCAGCAGCCAAGACTGGACAGGGATTAATTCACCCCTCCACTTT
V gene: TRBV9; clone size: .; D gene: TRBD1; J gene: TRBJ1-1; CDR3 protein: CASSVAAQGANTEAFF; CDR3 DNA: TGTGCCAGCAGCGTAGCTGCCCAGGGGGCGAACACTGAAGCTTTCTTT
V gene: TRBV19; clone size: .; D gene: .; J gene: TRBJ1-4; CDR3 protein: CTSSIEDRSGGEKLFF; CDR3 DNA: TGTACCAGTAGTATAGAGGATCGGTCGGGAGGTGAAAAACTGTTTTTT
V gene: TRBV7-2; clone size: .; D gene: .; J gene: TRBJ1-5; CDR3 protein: CASSPPPGPPYSNQPQHF; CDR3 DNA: TGTGCCAGCAGCCCCCCCCCAGGTCCTCCTTATAGCAATCAGCCCCAGCATTTT
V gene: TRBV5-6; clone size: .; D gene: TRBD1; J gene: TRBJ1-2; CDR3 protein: CASSAPRTGRYGYTF; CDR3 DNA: TGTGCCAGCAGCGCGCCCCGGACAGGGAGGTATGGCTACACCTTC
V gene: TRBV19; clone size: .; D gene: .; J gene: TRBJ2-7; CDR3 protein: CASSISGGTGYEQYF; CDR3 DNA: TGTGCCAGTAGTATATCCGGCGGTACAGGGTACGAGCAGTACTTC
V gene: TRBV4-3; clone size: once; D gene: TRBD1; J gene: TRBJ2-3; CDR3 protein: CASSQDEGRGRGRADTQYF; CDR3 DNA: TGCGCCAGCAGCCAAGACGAAGGCAGGGGGCGCGGTCGGGCAGATACGCAGTATTTT
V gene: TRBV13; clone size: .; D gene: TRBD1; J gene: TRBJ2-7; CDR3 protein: CASSLRTGGMDEQYF; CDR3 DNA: TGTGCCAGCAGCTTACGGACAGGGGGCATGGACGAGCAGTACTTC
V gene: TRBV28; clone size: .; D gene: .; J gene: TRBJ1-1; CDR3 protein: CASSPGNRGTEAFF; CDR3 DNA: TGTGCCAGCAGTCCCGGGAACCGGGGGACTGAAGCTTTCTTT